A single sample is the source of the 27 T cell receptor beta chains below, sequenced in a study of OX40 agonist ivuxolimab in advanced cancers. The method was immunoSEQ multiplex PCR; TCRdb's version includes in-frame clones alone and lacks a portion of them. Of 120,000 or so clones detected, around 90% appear once; the ten largest clones hold 0.27%. The sequencing used CD4+ or CD8+ T cells sorted from blood, collected in a trial of the OX40 agonist ivuxolimab. All receptors come from an adult with an advanced solid tumor such as melanoma, head and neck, liver or kidney cancer.

The V and J genes are TRBV28 and TRBJ2-1, with 10 positions matching TRBD2. The germline V gene encodes CDR1 MDHEN and CDR2 SYDVKM. V lost 6 bases, J lost 4 bases, and 6 bases stayed unmatched. The CDR3 has 15 amino acids. The CDR3 sequence is CASRRLAGRYNEQFF. The DNA of the CDR3 is TGTGCCAGCAGGAGACTAGCGGGCCGATACAATGAGCAGTTCTTC.

The chain uses TRBV30 and TRBJ1-1; D is possibly TRBD1 (5 bases). V was shortened by 3 bases and J by 4 bases, with 12 bases between the two germline ends. Looked up from germline, CDR1 is GTSNPN and CDR2 is SVGIG (reference sequence). The CDR3 spans 13 residues. CDR3 protein: CAWSDGGGTEAFF. CDR3 bases: TGTGCCTGGAGCGACGGGGGGGGCACTGAAGCTTTCTTT.

This clone has a single count. This rearrangement joins TRBV30 to TRBJ2-3; tentatively, D is TRBD1 or TRBD2 (5 bases each). V lost 0 bases and J 8 bases, leaving 15 bases between the germline ends. The CDR3 spans 14 residues. In germline, CDR1 is GTSNPN, CDR2 SVGIG (reference sequence). This CDR3 reads CAWSVGRDGGTQYF. In DNA, the CDR3 is TGTGCCTGGAGTGTAGGCAGGGATGGAGGTACGCAGTATTTT.

The rearrangement links TRBV5-1 to TRBJ2-5; D might be TRBD2 (5 bases). V was trimmed by 0 bases and J by 5 bases, leaving 11 bases between them. Germline V gives CDR1 SGHRS, CDR2 YFSETQ. The CDR3 is made up of 14 amino acids. CDR3 sequence: CASSLGTGKETQYF. For the CDR3, the DNA is TGCGCCAGCAGCTTGGGAACCGGGAAGGAGACCCAGTACTTC.

This clone was detected only a few times. The chain uses TRBV7-2 and TRBJ2-1; D is uncertain. CDR1 and CDR2 (germline): SGHTA, FQGNSA. V gave up 3 bases and J gave up 2 bases, with 11 bases separating them. The CDR3 covers 15 residues. In nucleotides, the CDR3 is TGTGCCAGCAGCTTCTCAATATACACCTACAATGAGCAGTTCTTC. Translating it yields CASSFSIYTYNEQFF.

V is TRBV19 and J is TRBJ1-1; D not certain. Trimming took 5 bases from V and 4 from J, leaving 14 bases between them. This CDR3 has 14 amino acids. Germline CDR1 and CDR2: LNHDA and SQIVND (reference sequence). The CDR3 region is CASSHAEPPTEAFF. CDR3 bases: TGTGCCAGTAGTCATGCAGAGCCACCCACTGAAGCTTTCTTT.

This clone was observed a few times. The genes are TRBV19 and TRBJ1-3; D is uncertain. Germline CDR1 and CDR2: LNHDA and SQIVND (reference sequence). The CDR3 has 15 residues. V shed 7 bases and J shed 0 bases, with 13 bases lying between them. CDR3 protein: CASTQARHSGNTIYF. DNA for the CDR3: TGTGCCAGTACCCAGGCCAGGCACTCTGGAAACACCATATATTTT.

The chain couples TRBV21-1 to TRBJ1-2. TRBV21-1 corresponds to a pseudogene. CDR3 length: 16 residues. As DNA, the CDR3 is TGTGCCAGCAGCCTTTTTCCGGGACGGGGGCGCGTTGGCTACACCTTC. Translating gives CASSLFPGRGRVGYTF.

The rearrangement links TRBV7-2 to TRBJ1-5; tentatively, D is TRBD1 (6 bases). Germline CDR1 reads SGHTA; CDR2 reads FQGNSA. The CDR3 is 19 residues long. Trimming pared 7 bases from V and 5 bases from J, leaving 30 bases between. The CDR3 DNA reads as TGTGCCAGCAAGGGGGGGCTGGTGGGGAGGGAAGTACCGGATCAGCCCCAGCATTTT. It codes for CASKGGLVGREVPDQPQHF.

The chain's CDR3 is CASSDAGGYTF. CDR3 nucleotide sequence: TGTGCCAGCAGTGATGCGGGTGGCTACACCTTC. This chain links TRBV25-1 with TRBJ1-2; D is unclear. V lost 3 bases and J lost 7, with 6 bases in between. The CDR3 extends over 11 amino acids. Germline V gives CDR1 MGHDK, CDR2 SYGVNS.

The chain couples TRBV4-2 to TRBJ2-2; TRBD1 might be the D (6 bases). CDR1 is LGHNA and CDR2 is YNFKEQ in the germline V gene. The CDR3 is made up of 15 amino acids. V dropped 4 bases and J dropped 3 bases, with 12 bases sitting between them. The CDR3 DNA is TGTGCCAGCAGCCCCCGGAAGGGGGACACCGGGGAGCTGTTTTTT. It yields the protein CASSPRKGDTGELFF.

The V gene is TRBV6-1, the J gene TRBJ1-2; D gene ambiguous. V was cut by 9 bases and J by 8 bases, with 10 bases left in between. CDR1 is MNHNS, CDR2 SASEGT, per germline. The CDR3 has 10 amino acids. CDR3 bases: TGTGCCAGACCCCCCGACGGCTACACCTTC. Translated: CARPPDGYTF.

The V call is TRBV7-3, the J call TRBJ2-6, with D tentatively TRBD2 (5 bases). V gave up 5 bases and J gave up 0 bases, with 11 bases separating them. Germline V gene sequence: CDR1 SGHTA, CDR2 FQGTGA. The CDR3 totals 16 residues. The chain's CDR3 is CASSVRRDSGANVLTF. The CDR3 DNA reads as TGTGCCAGCAGCGTACGCCGGGACTCTGGGGCCAACGTCCTGACTTTC. Variable domain in full (rest from reference TRBV7-3 and TRBJ2-6): GAGVSQTPSNKVTEKGKYVELRCDPISGHTALYWYRQSLGQGPEFLIYFQGTGAADDSGLPNDRFFAVRPEGSVSTLKIQRTERGDSAVYLCASSVRRDSGANVLTFGAGSRLTVL.

CDR3 residues: CASTWIGDRGQNTDTQYF. CDR3 nucleotide sequence: TGTGCCAGCACGTGGATTGGAGACAGGGGGCAGAACACAGATACGCAGTATTTT. The rearrangement links TRBV7-9 to TRBJ2-3; TRBD1 aligns across 10 bases. The V segment lost 7 bases and the J segment 2 bases; nucleotides outside the gene matches: 15. This CDR3 region has 18 residues. Germline loops: CDR1 SEHNR, CDR2 FQNEAQ (reference sequence).

The chain combines TRBV5-6 with TRBJ1-2, with TRBD1 identical over 7 bases. The V segment lost 2 bases and the J segment 0 bases; nucleotides outside the gene matches: 10. The CDR3 is made up of 17 amino acids. Germline V gene data show CDR1 as SGHDT and CDR2 as YYEEEE. The CDR3 loop reads CASSFYGQASTNYGYTF. The CDR3 DNA reads TGTGCCAGCAGCTTCTATGGACAGGCCTCCACTAACTATGGCTACACCTTC.

The V call is TRBV7-2, the J call TRBJ2-1; 7 positions agree with TRBD1. This CDR3 comprises 15 residues. V was clipped by 3 bases and J by 3 bases; unmatched bases: 5. Germline lookup yields CDR1 SGHTA and CDR2 FQGNSA. CDR3 loop: CASSFDRASYNEQFF. Written as DNA, the CDR3 is TGTGCCAGCAGCTTCGACAGGGCGAGCTACAATGAGCAGTTCTTC.

V and J are TRBV5-5 and TRBJ1-1; D uncertain. Trimming removed 5 bases at V and 0 bases at J, with 5 bases between. Per germline, CDR1 SGHKS and CDR2 YYEKEE (reference sequence). The CDR3 is 12 residues long. The CDR3, as DNA: TGTGCCAGCAGTCGTTTGAACACTGAAGCTTTCTTT. The encoded protein is CASSRLNTEAFF.

This rearrangement joins TRBV5-1 to TRBJ1-1; tentatively, D is TRBD1 (5 bases). V was shortened by 4 bases and J by 7 bases, with 14 bases between the two germline ends. This CDR3 contains 13 residues. Germline CDR1 is SGHRS and CDR2 is YFSETQ. CDR3 sequence reads: CASSRLPGGEAFF. The CDR3 DNA follows: TGCGCCAGCAGCCGACTTCCTGGGGGTGAAGCTTTCTTT. The variable domain in full, with the rest retrieved from reference TRBV5-1 and TRBJ1-1, is KAGVTQTPRYLIKTRGQQVTLSCSPISGHRSVSWYQQTPGQGLQFLFEYFSETQRNKGNFPGRFSGRQFSNSRSEMNVSTLELGDSALYLCASSRLPGGEAFFGQGTRLTVV.

The chain combines TRBV4-2 with TRBJ2-3; tentatively, D is TRBD2 (7 bases). CDR3 length: 17 residues. Trimming removed 2 bases from V and 3 bases from J, with 18 bases in between. CDR1 is LGHNA, CDR2 YNFKEQ, per germline. The CDR3 sequence: CASSQSAPGGMTDTQYF. The CDR3 DNA is TGTGCCAGCAGCCAATCTGCTCCGGGGGGCATGACAGATACGCAGTATTTT.

V and J are TRBV6-5 and TRBJ2-7; D ambiguous. The CDR3 covers 11 residues. Germline V gene lookup returns CDR1 MNHEY and CDR2 SVGAGI. V lost 6 bases and J lost 0, with 3 bases in between. CDR3 nucleotide sequence: TGTGCCAGCAGGACCTCCTACGAGCAGTACTTC. Translating it yields CASRTSYEQYF.

The chain couples TRBV5-1 to TRBJ1-5; the D is unclear. This CDR3 spans 15 amino acids. CDR1 is SGHRS and CDR2 is YFSETQ in the germline V gene. The V end was cut by 1 base, the J end by 2 bases, with 10 bases between. In DNA, the CDR3 is TGCGCCAGCAGCTTGACCGGGGAAGGCAATCAGCCCCAGCATTTT. Translation: CASSLTGEGNQPQHF.

This rearrangement joins TRBV7-9 to TRBJ2-3; D gene uncertain. The germline V gene encodes CDR1 SEHNR and CDR2 FQNEAQ (reference sequence). The CDR3 contains 14 residues. Trimming pared 5 bases from V and 2 bases from J, leaving 11 bases between. CDR3 in DNA: TGTGCCAGCAGCCCGAAGACGTACACAGATACGCAGTATTTT. This gives the protein CASSPKTYTDTQYF.

The chain couples TRBV30 to TRBJ2-6; D is uncertain. Germline V gives CDR1 GTSNPN, CDR2 SVGIG (reference sequence). The V end was cut by 0 bases, the J end by 0 bases, with 9 bases between. This CDR3 has 16 residues. The DNA for the CDR3 is TGTGCCTGGAGTGTTAGGGTGACCTCTGGGGCCAACGTCCTGACTTTC. Protein sequence: CAWSVRVTSGANVLTF. Looking up the rest from reference TRBV30 and TRBJ2-6 gives the full variable domain: SQTIHQWPATLVQPVGSPLSLECTVEGTSNPNLYWYRQAAGRGLQLLFYSVGIGQISSEVPQNLSASRPQDRQFILSSKKLLLSDSGFYLCAWSVRVTSGANVLTFGAGSRLTVL.

This chain joins TRBV7-9 and TRBJ1-6; the D is unclear. V was trimmed by 1 base and J by 4 bases, leaving 5 bases between them. This CDR3 is built from 14 residues. The germline V gene has CDR1 SEHNR and CDR2 FQNEAQ (reference sequence). The CDR3 coding sequence is TGTGCCAGCAGCTTAGACGGGTATAATTCACCCCTCCACTTT. The encoded protein is CASSLDGYNSPLHF.

This chain connects TRBV6-6 to TRBJ1-1, with unresolved D. The CDR3 length is 11 residues. Germline V gives CDR1 MNHNY, CDR2 SVGAGI (reference sequence). Trimming cost V 0 bases and J 7 bases, with 3 bases left between them. This chain's CDR3 is CASSYSHEAFF. CDR3 sequence (DNA): TGTGCCAGCAGTTACTCACATGAAGCTTTCTTT.

The gene calls are TRBV6-6 and TRBJ1-2; D may be TRBD1 (5 bases). This CDR3 spans 13 amino acids. Germline V gives CDR1 MNHNY, CDR2 SVGAGI (reference sequence). Trimming left V 4 bases short and J 8 bases short, with 14 bases between. CDR3 in DNA: TGTGCCAGCAGTTTCGCAGGGTTTCGAGGCTACACCTTC. Translation gives CASSFAGFRGYTF.

About this clone: In the same sample, other DNA sequences code for this CDR3. The rearrangement links TRBV5-4 to TRBJ2-3; weak D call: TRBD1 (6 bases). The CDR3 length is 15 residues. The ends were cut back, 0 bases at V and 3 bases at J, with 11 bases in the middle. Per the germline V gene, CDR1 is SGHNT and CDR2 is YYREEE (reference sequence). The CDR3 bases are TGTGCCAGCAGCTTGGACAGGGCGAGTACAGATACGCAGTATTTT. This sequence encodes CASSLDRASTDTQYF.